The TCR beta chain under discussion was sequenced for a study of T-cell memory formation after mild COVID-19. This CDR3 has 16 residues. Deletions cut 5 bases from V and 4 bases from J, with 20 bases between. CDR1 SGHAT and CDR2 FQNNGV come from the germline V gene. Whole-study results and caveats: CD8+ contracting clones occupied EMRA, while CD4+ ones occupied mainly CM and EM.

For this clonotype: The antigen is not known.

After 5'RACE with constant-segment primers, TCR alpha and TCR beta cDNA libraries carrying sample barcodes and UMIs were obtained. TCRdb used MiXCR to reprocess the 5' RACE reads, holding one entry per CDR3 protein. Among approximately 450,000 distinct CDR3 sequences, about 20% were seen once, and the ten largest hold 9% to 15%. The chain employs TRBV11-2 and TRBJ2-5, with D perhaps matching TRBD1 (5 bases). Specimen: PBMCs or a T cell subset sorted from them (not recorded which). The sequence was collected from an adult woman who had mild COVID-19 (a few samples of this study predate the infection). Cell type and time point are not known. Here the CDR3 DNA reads TGTGCCAGCAGCCCCATCTCGGCCAGGGTAGGAGAGACCCAGTACTTC. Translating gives CASSPISARVGETQYF.